This T cell receptor beta chain derives from a study of blood T cell repertoires in COVID-19. Study details: Nucleic acid was either cDNA or gDNA, and it came from T cells, B-cell-depleted T cells, or PBMCs.

Authors' methods: Estimated nucleated cell counts came from reference gene primer amplification. Clones were read by immunoSEQ multiplex PCR, and TCRdb kept only the in-frame ones, dropping some. V, J and clone size derive from that table, while D and trimming were established from the DNA sequence. This sample has nearly 350,000 clones; around 83% occur once, and the top ten carry almost 3%. This CDR3 is 14 amino acids long. Germline CDR1 LGHNA, CDR2 YSLEER. V shed 5 bases and J shed 8 bases, with 15 bases lying between them. Sequenced input: peripheral blood. V gene TRBV4-3 combines with J gene TRBJ1-4; no reliable D call. This TCR was sampled from a man younger than 40 with active or convalescent COVID-19. DNA of the CDR3: TGCGCCAGCAGCTCCTACCAAGAGGGCGAAAAACTGTTTTTT. It specifies CASSSYQEGEKLFF.